This T cell receptor beta chain was recovered during a study of control samples from healthy donors and cancer patients (dated by TCRdb to 2018 to 2020). Receptors were amplified or captured by the immunoSEQ multiplex PCR assay. Entries here come from immuneACCESS through TCRdb and include only in-frame sequences with V and J called. Some clones fail to appear in such tables; in the studies checked, an unresolved V gene covers under half of the shortfall, and the cause of the remainder is unknown. This sample gives approximately 20,000 clones in total; about 85% of them show up just once. 25% to 30% of the sample belongs to the ten largest clones. Regarding this clone: Its antigen is still unknown. Base qualities are not at hand, and no much larger clone is one base apart.

The germline V gene (reference sequence) provides CDR1 LNHDA and CDR2 SQIVND. Germline trimming amounts to 6 bases on V and 2 bases on J, with 10 as the count of junction bases outside the gene matches. There are 16 amino acids in the CDR3, from cysteine to phenylalanine inclusive. Only the CDR3 portion is preserved as DNA: 48 bases, with reading frame beginning at the first base. Sequenced input: PBMCs. In this chain, TRBV19 is recombined with TRBJ2-1, with 7 central nucleotides matching TRBD2. This receptor was identified in a woman aged 70-85 years with lung cancer. The CDR3 amino acid sequence is: CASRRGRAKAYNEQFF. The base sequence is TGTGCCAGTAGACGAGGGAGGGCCAAGGCCTACAATGAGCAGTTCTTC.